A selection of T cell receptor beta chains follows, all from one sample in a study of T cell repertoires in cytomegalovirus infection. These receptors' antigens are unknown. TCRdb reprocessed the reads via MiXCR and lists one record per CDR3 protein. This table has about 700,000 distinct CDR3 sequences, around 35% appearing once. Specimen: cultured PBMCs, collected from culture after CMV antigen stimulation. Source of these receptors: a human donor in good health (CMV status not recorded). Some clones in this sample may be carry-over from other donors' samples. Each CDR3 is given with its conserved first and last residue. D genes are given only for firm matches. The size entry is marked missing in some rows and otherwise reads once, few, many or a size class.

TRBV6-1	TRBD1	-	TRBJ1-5	CASSEKRQGDQPQHF	TGTGCCAGCAGTGAAAAGCGGCAGGGGGATCAGCCCCAGCATTTT
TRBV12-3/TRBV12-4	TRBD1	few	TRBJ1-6	CASRLPGTGPNSPLHF	TGTGCCAGCAGACTCCCCGGGACAGGGCCTAATTCACCCCTCCACTTT
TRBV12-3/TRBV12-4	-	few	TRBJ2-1	CASSVRGWGRQNNEQFF	TGTGCCAGCAGCGTTAGGGGGTGGGGACGGCAAAACAATGAGCAGTTCTTC
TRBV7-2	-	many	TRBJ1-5	CASSWTGYSNQPQHF	TGTGCCAGCAGCTGGACGGGATATAGCAATCAGCCCCAGCATTTT
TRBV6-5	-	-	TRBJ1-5	CASSYDGNQPQHF	TGTGCCAGCAGTTACGATGGGAATCAGCCCCAGCATTTT
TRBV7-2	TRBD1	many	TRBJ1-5	CASSEQGRGPQHF	TGTGCCAGCAGCGAACAGGGGCGGGGGCCCCAGCATTTT
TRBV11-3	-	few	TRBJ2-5	CASSRGRGYMETQYF	TGTGCCAGCAGTCGTGGAAGGGGTTACATGGAGACCCAGTACTTC
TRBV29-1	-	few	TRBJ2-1	CSVEGGARDNEQFF	TGCAGCGTTGAGGGGGGGGCGAGGGACAATGAGCAGTTCTTC
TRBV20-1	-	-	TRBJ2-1	CSARGRGRNEEQFF	TGCAGTGCTAGAGGACGCGGGCGCAATGAAGAGCAGTTCTTC
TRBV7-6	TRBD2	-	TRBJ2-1	CASSSAGAVNEQFF	TGTGCCAGCAGCTCAGCGGGAGCGGTCAATGAGCAGTTCTTC
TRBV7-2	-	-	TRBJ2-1	CASSWKGNEQFF	TGTGCCAGCAGCTGGAAGGGGAATGAGCAGTTCTTC
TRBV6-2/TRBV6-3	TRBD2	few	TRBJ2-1	CASSYEGLAGLAGNEQFF	TGTGCCAGCAGTTACGAGGGACTAGCGGGATTGGCGGGCAATGAGCAGTTCTTC
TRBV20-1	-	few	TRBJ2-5	CSARQGTSGETQYF	TGCAGTGCTAGACAGGGCACAAGCGGAGAGACCCAGTACTTC
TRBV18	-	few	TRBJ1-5	CASSPPGNQPQHF	TGTGCCAGCTCACCACCGGGGAATCAGCCCCAGCATTTT
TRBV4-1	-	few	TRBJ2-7	CASSRPLEPKQYF	TGCGCCAGCAGCCGCCCCCTTGAGCCTAAGCAGTACTTC
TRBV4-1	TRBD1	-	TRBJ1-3	CASSQLGQGAGNTIYF	TGCGCCAGCAGCCAACTAGGACAGGGCGCTGGAAACACCATATATTTT
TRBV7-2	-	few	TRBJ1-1	CASRGPRAEAFF	TGTGCCAGCCGGGGCCCCAGGGCTGAAGCTTTCTTT
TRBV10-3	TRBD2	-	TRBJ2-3	CAISAPSGRSDTQYF	TGTGCCATCAGTGCCCCTAGCGGGAGGTCAGATACGCAGTATTTT
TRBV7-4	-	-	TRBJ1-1	CASSPPGLDTEAFF	TGTGCCAGCAGCCCCCCCGGCCTAGACACTGAAGCTTTCTTT